A single sample is the source of the 27 T cell receptor beta chains below, sequenced in a study of healthy donors' naive CD4 and CD8 T cells. A linear amplification protocol produced the TCR libraries from 500 ng of total RNA. TCRdb reanalysed the reads using MiXCR and keeps one entry per CDR3 protein. The sample contains 180,000 or so distinct CDR3 sequences, about 74% of which appear only once. Sequenced material: naive CD4+ and CD8+ T cells sorted from blood, pooled from several donors. These receptor sequences come from a pool of human donors in good health; the sample pools cells from several healthy donors.

This clonotype was recorded a few times. The chain recombines TRBV5-4 with TRBJ2-7, with D perhaps TRBD2 (5 bases). V was clipped by 0 bases and J by 4 bases, with 17 bases between them. The CDR3 contains 16 residues. Germline values: CDR1 SGHNT, CDR2 YYREEE (reference sequence). CDR3 nucleotides: TGTGCCAGCAGCTTGGCGAGCGGCTCCCAAGGGTACGAGCAGTACTTC. This translates into CASSLASGSQGYEQYF.

Details on this clonotype: Sequence at one end of the junction differs from germline and may be a read error. The rearrangement links TRBV5-1 to TRBJ2-2, with D hard to call. The V gene's germline CDR1 is SGHRS and CDR2 YFSETQ. The CDR3 has 14 amino acids. In DNA form, the CDR3 reads TGTGCCAGCAGCCCAATTATAGAGGCCGGGGAGCTGTTTTTT. Amino acid sequence: CASSPIIEAGELFF.

This chain uses TRBV6-5 with TRBJ2-7; 11 nucleotides agree with TRBD1. Germline V gene lookup returns CDR1 MNHEY and CDR2 SVGAGI. This CDR3 is built from 15 residues. Losses at the gene ends were 0 bases for V and 3 bases for J; bases not matched to a gene: 1. The CDR3 DNA is TGTGCCAGCAGTTACTCCGGGACAGGGGGCTACGAGCAGTACGTC. Its protein is CASSYSGTGGYEQYV.

The gene calls are TRBV5-6 and TRBJ2-3; D is unclear. Germline assignment: CDR1 SGHDT and CDR2 YYEEEE. The CDR3 has 13 amino acids. Trimming left V 5 bases short and J 6 bases short, with 13 bases between. The CDR3 loop is CASSYLFGDTQYF. In DNA form, the CDR3 reads TGTGCCAGCAGTTATTTGTTTGGGGATACGCAGTATTTT.

This chain connects TRBV19 to TRBJ2-7; 8 bases fit TRBD2. J lost 3 bases, V lost 4 bases, and 14 bases had no gene match. CDR1 and CDR2 from the germline V gene are LNHDA and SQIVND (reference sequence). This CDR3 is 17 amino acids long. Written as DNA, the CDR3 is TGTGCCAGTAGTACGAAGACTAGCGCAAACCCTATCTACGAGCAGTACTTC. It translates to CASSTKTSANPIYEQYF. Full variable domain (rest looked up from reference TRBV19 and TRBJ2-7): DGGITQSPKYLFRKEGQNVTLSCEQNLNHDAMYWYRQDPGQGLRLIYYSQIVNDFQKGDIAEGYSVSREKKESFPLTVTSAQKNPTAFYLCASSTKTSANPIYEQYFGPGTRLTVT.

The V gene is TRBV10-3, the J gene TRBJ2-7; D gene unclear. Trimming removed 3 bases at V and 1 base at J, with 4 bases between. The germline CDR1 and CDR2 sequences are ENHRY and SYGVKD. This CDR3 has 12 residues. CDR3 nucleotides: TGTGCCATCAGTGACGGGTCCTACGAGCAGTACTTC. It translates to CAISDGSYEQYF.

The chain recombines TRBV27 with TRBJ2-1, with 8 positions matching TRBD1. This CDR3 is built from 16 residues. Germline V gene lookup returns CDR1 MNHEY and CDR2 SMNVEV (reference sequence). The trim removed 2 bases at V and 3 bases at J, leaving 6 bases unmatched. The CDR3 reads CASSLAQGDVYNEQFF. The DNA for the CDR3 is TGTGCCAGCAGTTTAGCACAGGGGGACGTCTACAATGAGCAGTTCTTC.

This clonotype has just a few counts. The genes are TRBV29-1 and TRBJ2-3; tentative D call: TRBD2 (6 bases). CDR1 is SQVTM and CDR2 is ANQGSEA in the germline V gene. The ends were cut back, 6 bases at V and 5 bases at J, with 12 bases in the middle. The CDR3 covers 12 residues. DNA of the CDR3: TGCAGCGTCTCGGCCGGGGGAGATACGCAGTATTTT. Translation gives CSVSAGGDTQYF.

The V gene is TRBV6-5, the J gene TRBJ1-3; D is ambiguous. The V end lost 7 bases, the J end lost 0 bases, and 13 bases lay between the germline ends. Germline V gives CDR1 MNHEY, CDR2 SVGAGI. This CDR3 region has 15 residues. CDR3 in amino acids: CASTSDGSSGNTIYF. Here the CDR3 DNA reads TGTGCCAGCACCTCCGACGGATCCTCTGGAAACACCATATATTTT.

A single count supports this clonotype. The rearrangement joins TRBV13 to TRBJ2-7; 8 nucleotides agree with TRBD2. This CDR3 comprises 15 residues. The V gene end was trimmed by 4 bases and the J gene end by 4 bases; junction bases not matched to a gene: 9. Per the germline V gene, CDR1 is PRHDT and CDR2 is FYEKMQ (reference sequence). The CDR3 DNA reads as TGTGCCAGCAGCTCTCCGGGACTAGGTAGTTACGAGCAGTACTTC. Amino acids: CASSSPGLGSYEQYF.

There are a few counts of this clonotype. This chain links TRBV6-5 with TRBJ1-1, with a tentative D call TRBD1 (6 bases). From germline, CDR1 is MNHEY and CDR2 SVGAGI. CDR3 size: 13 residues. Trimming removed 1 base from V and 8 bases from J, with 11 bases in between. The CDR3 protein is CASSYWTEGEAFF. CDR3 bases: TGTGCCAGCAGTTACTGGACAGAAGGGGAAGCTTTCTTT.

This clonotype turned up a few times. V usage is TRBV11-1 and J usage is TRBJ2-1; 7 nucleotides agree with TRBD2. Trimming at V came to 1 base and at J to 1 base, leaving 10 bases not matched to a gene. The CDR3 sequence is 18 residues long. CDR1 SGHAT and CDR2 FQDESV come from the germline V gene (reference sequence). This CDR3 is CASSLGSSGFISYNEQFF. As DNA, the CDR3 is TGTGCCAGCAGCTTAGGTAGTAGCGGGTTCATATCCTACAATGAGCAGTTCTTC.

This clonotype was recorded many times. The rearrangement joins TRBV19 to TRBJ1-5; D possibly corresponds to TRBD1 (5 bases). The V end lost 3 bases, the J end lost 3 bases, and 9 bases lay between the germline ends. CDR1 is LNHDA, CDR2 SQIVND, per germline (reference sequence). The CDR3 contains 14 residues. The CDR3 region is CASSMTANNQPQHF. The CDR3 nucleotides read TGTGCCAGTAGTATGACAGCGAACAATCAGCCCCAGCATTTT.

This chain links TRBV27 with TRBJ1-4, with 8 nucleotides matching TRBD1. Germline CDR1 MNHEY, CDR2 SMNVEV (reference sequence). The CDR3 loop spans 16 amino acids. The V and J ends lost 5 bases and 7 bases, in that order; junction bases with no gene match: 12. CDR3 in DNA: TGTGCCAGCAGTGGGCTAACAGGGGGAATTCGTGAAAAACTGTTTTTT. Protein: CASSGLTGGIREKLFF. Based on the CDR3 plus reference TRBV27 and TRBJ1-4, the full variable domain is EAQVTQNPRYLITVTGKKLTVTCSQNMNHEYMSWYRQDPGLGLRQIYYSMNVEVTDKGDVPEGYKVSRKEKRNFPLILESPSPNQTSLYFCASSGLTGGIREKLFFGSGTQLSVL.

The gene calls are TRBV11-1 and TRBJ2-1; D possibly corresponds to TRBD2 (6 bases). The germline CDR1 and CDR2 sequences are SGHAT and FQDESV (reference sequence). With 2 bases removed from V and 0 bases from J, the gap between germline ends came to 20 bases. The CDR3 is 19 residues long. Written as DNA, the CDR3 is TGTGCCAGCAGCTTAAAAGACCTGTGGGAGGATAGCTCCTACAATGAGCAGTTCTTC. This gives the protein CASSLKDLWEDSSYNEQFF.

V and J are TRBV6-5 and TRBJ1-5, with TRBD1 as a possible D gene (5 bases). Germline V CDR1 and CDR2: MNHEY, SVGAGI. The CDR3 runs 14 residues. With 0 bases removed from V and 6 bases from J, the gap between germline ends came to 9 bases. The CDR3 DNA follows: TGTGCCAGCAGTTACTCGACTGGGGGTCAGCCCCAGCATTTT. Protein product: CASSYSTGGQPQHF.

Turning to this clonotype: The CDR3 ends on some other residue instead of the conserved phenylalanine or tryptophan, so this is likely a read error. The chain uses TRBV19 and TRBJ1-1; weak D call: TRBD1 (6 bases). V lost 5 bases to trimming and J lost 11 bases, with 18 bases between them. Germline assignment: CDR1 LNHDA and CDR2 SQIVND (reference sequence). The length of the CDR3 is 13 residues. The CDR3 reads CASSPRTVAGAFL. The CDR3, as DNA: TGTGCCAGTAGTCCTCGGACAGTTGCTGGGGCTTTCCTT.

This clonotype was counted a single time. The chain has TRBV29-1 and TRBJ2-1; a weak D match, TRBD1 (5 bases). Trimming left V 7 bases short and J 2 bases short, with 15 bases between. The germline V gene has CDR1 SQVTM and CDR2 ANQGSEA. The CDR3 loop spans 14 amino acids. The chain's CDR3 is CSAKLVGPYNEQFF. The CDR3, as DNA: TGCAGCGCTAAGCTCGTGGGGCCCTACAATGAGCAGTTCTTC.

This clonotype was seen a handful of times. The chain carries TRBV29-1 and TRBJ1-1; 10 bases map to TRBD1. Trimming removed 1 base from V and 1 base from J; junction bases left unmatched: 6. This CDR3 region has 16 residues. The germline gives CDR1 SQVTM, CDR2 ANQGSEA. Here the CDR3 DNA reads TGCAGCGTTGAAGGCCGCGGGACAGGGGAGAACACTGAAGCTTTCTTT. Translation gives CSVEGRGTGENTEAFF.

The J gene is TRBJ2-7, the V gene TRBV12-3 or TRBV12-4; D is perhaps TRBD1 or TRBD2 (5 bases each). The CDR3 sequence is 15 residues long. Trimming left V 8 bases short and J 8 bases short, with 25 bases between. The CDR3 loop is CASGPSGDEVSKQYF. The DNA of the CDR3 is TGTGCCAGCGGCCCATCCGGGGACGAAGTTTCAAAGCAGTACTTC.

This rearrangement joins TRBV27 to TRBJ2-7; 9 bases map to TRBD1. The V gene's germline CDR1 is MNHEY and CDR2 SMNVEV (reference sequence). The length of the CDR3 is 13 residues. V trimming: 4 bases; J trimming: 6 bases; junction bases outside the gene matches: 4. CDR3 DNA sequence: TGTGCCAGCAGTTGGGACAGGGCCGGCGAGCAGTACTTC. Translation gives CASSWDRAGEQYF.

The chain couples TRBV29-1 to TRBJ2-7; D tentatively fits TRBD1 or TRBD2 (5 bases each). The V and J ends lost 4 bases and 4 bases respectively, with 14 bases between them. Germline values: CDR1 SQVTM, CDR2 ANQGSEA. CDR3 length: 13 amino acids. In DNA form, the CDR3 reads TGCAGCGTTGCAAGGGACGCTGCATACGAGCAGTACTTC. It specifies CSVARDAAYEQYF.

The gene calls are TRBV15 and TRBJ2-1, with TRBD2 as a possible D gene (6 bases). Trimming left V 10 bases short and J 3 bases short, with 16 bases between. Germline V lookup: CDR1 LNHNV, CDR2 YYDKDF (reference sequence). This CDR3 has 14 residues. CDR3: CASSRGANYNEQFF. The CDR3 DNA is TGTGCCAGTTCACGCGGGGCGAACTACAATGAGCAGTTCTTC. The entire variable domain, with the rest obtained from reference TRBV15 and TRBJ2-1, is as follows: DAMVIQNPRYQVTQFGKPVTLSCSQTLNHNVMYWYQQKSSQAPKLLFHYYDKDFNNEADTPDNFQSRRPNTSFCFLDIRSPGLGDTAMYLCASSRGANYNEQFFGPGTRLTVL.

The J gene is TRBJ2-5, the V gene TRBV6-2 or TRBV6-3; no firm D call. Germline V gives CDR1 MNHEY, CDR2 SVGEGT. The CDR3 runs to 14 residues. V was shortened by 2 bases and J by 1 base, with 8 bases between the two germline ends. The CDR3 coding sequence is TGTGCCAGCAGTTACGTGGTTCCCCAAGAGACCCAGTACTTC. Translating it yields CASSYVVPQETQYF.

The rearrangement links TRBV15 to TRBJ1-1; 8 nucleotides agree with TRBD1. The CDR3 extends over 16 amino acids. After removal of 1 base from V and 6 bases from J, the junction contained 10 bases not matched to a gene. Germline CDR1 is LNHNV and CDR2 is YYDKDF (reference sequence). CDR3 sequence reads: CATSRAGQGRVAEAFF. The DNA for the CDR3 is TGTGCCACCAGCAGAGCCGGACAGGGACGGGTCGCTGAAGCTTTCTTT.

This chain connects TRBV6-5 to TRBJ2-7; D gene ambiguous. V was pared by 6 bases and J by 1 base, with 4 bases between. Germline V lookup: CDR1 MNHEY, CDR2 SVGAGI. This CDR3 has 11 residues. The CDR3 DNA follows: TGTGCCAGCAGGCAGTCCTACGAGCAGTACTTC. The encoded protein is CASRQSYEQYF.

V and J are TRBV19 and TRBJ2-7; tentative D call: TRBD1 (6 bases). Trimming took 6 bases from V and 0 from J, leaving 15 bases between them. Germline values: CDR1 LNHDA, CDR2 SQIVND (reference sequence). This CDR3 has 15 amino acids. The CDR3 DNA follows: TGTGCCAGTAGAGGACAGTTCAGGGACTCCTACGAGCAGTACTTC. Translation gives CASRGQFRDSYEQYF.